Below, 20 T cell receptor beta chains from the same sample are listed, as sequenced in a study of blood T cells in healthy people across ages (dated by TCRdb to 2013 to 2016). The protocol used for the library was 5' RACE. Instrument used: Illumina HiSeq 2500. A second PCR of about 7 to 12 cycles was run with a J-beta primer mix and a sample-barcoded 5' primer. The raw public data were reprocessed by TCRdb itself: fastp quality trimming at Q25, MiXCR clonotype calling, in-frame beta chains only. One record per CDR3 amino acid sequence lists the most common genes and DNA. The sample table records roughly 650,000 distinct CDR3 sequences; 32% of these occur just once. The ten largest clones represent 15% of the sample. Sample: blood. The origin of the receptors is an elderly woman in good health. Donor details come from another sample of the same person, matched by shared clones.

This clonotype appeared a few times. The genes are TRBV25-1 and TRBJ1-1; D may be TRBD1 (5 bases). V lost 0 bases, J lost 1 base, and 9 bases lay in between. The CDR3 contains 15 residues. Looked up from germline, CDR1 is MGHDK and CDR2 is SYGVNS. The CDR3 loop is CASSEYKGPNTEAFF. As DNA, the CDR3 is TGTGCCAGCAGTGAATATAAGGGGCCGAACACTGAAGCTTTCTTT.

This chain uses TRBV2 with TRBJ2-7; 7 nucleotides align to TRBD1. Per germline, CDR1 SNHLY and CDR2 FYNNEI. The CDR3 consists of 15 residues. Trimming took 4 bases from V and 6 from J; bases not matched to a gene: 12. The CDR3 nucleotides are TGTGCCAGCAGTGTACGACAGGGTCCCTGGGTCGAGCAGTACTTC. Amino acid sequence: CASSVRQGPWVEQYF. Together with reference TRBV2 and TRBJ2-7, the CDR3 gives the full variable domain: EPEVTQTPSHQVTQMGQEVILRCVPISNHLYFYWYRQILGQKVEFLVSFYNNEISEKSEIFDDQFSVERPDGSNFTLKIRSTKLEDSAMYFCASSVRQGPWVEQYFGPGTRLTVT.

This clonotype was seen many times. V gene TRBV7-2 combines with J gene TRBJ2-4; 10 bases align to TRBD1. In germline, CDR1 is SGHTA, CDR2 FQGNSA. The CDR3 covers 16 residues. V was clipped by 5 bases and J by 2 bases; unmatched bases: 6. The CDR3 DNA sequence: TGTGCCAGCAGCACCTGGACAGGGGGTTCCAAAAACATTCAGTACTTC. Protein: CASSTWTGGSKNIQYF. The full variable domain, rest sourced from reference TRBV7-2 and TRBJ2-4, is GAGVSQSPSNKVTEKGKDVELRCDPISGHTALYWYRQSLGQGLEFLIYFQGNSAPDKSGLPSDRFSAERTGGSVSTLTIQRTQQEDSAVYLCASSTWTGGSKNIQYFGAGTRLSVL.

To note about this clonotype: This may be a read error, as it is one base from a much larger clone. This chain links TRBV14 with TRBJ2-5, with 9 positions matching TRBD1. V lost 3 bases to trimming and J lost 13 bases; unmatched junction nucleotides: 15. The V gene's germline CDR1 is SGHDN and CDR2 FVKESK. CDR3 length: 15 residues. The CDR3 region has the DNA TGTGCCAGCAGCCAGGCAGGACAGGGGTACCACGAGCGGTACTTC. It codes for CASSQAGQGYHERYF.

The chain couples TRBV11-2 to TRBJ1-1; maybe TRBD1 (6 bases). V gave up 2 bases and J gave up 1 base, with 17 bases separating them. Germline V CDR1 and CDR2: SGHAT, FQNNGV. This CDR3 is 17 amino acids long. The CDR3 DNA reads TGTGCCAGCAGCTTAACAGGTTGGGGGGCCGGGAACACTGAAGCTTTCTTT. Translating gives CASSLTGWGAGNTEAFF.

As concerns this clonotype: This may come from a read error, since a much larger clone is one base off. Because the CDR3 is missing its conserved closing phenylalanine or tryptophan, this is likely a read error. The chain has TRBV29-1 and TRBJ2-1, with D perhaps TRBD2 (5 bases). Germline V lookup: CDR1 SQVTM, CDR2 ANQGSEA. V dropped 3 bases and J dropped 5 bases, with 8 bases sitting between them. The CDR3 has 12 residues. The CDR3 nucleotides read TGCAGCGTTGACGGGGTCAACAATGAGCAGTTCGTC. This sequence encodes CSVDGVNNEQFV.

This clonotype was recorded a few times. The chain employs TRBV4-3 and TRBJ2-1; D is perhaps TRBD2 (5 bases). The CDR3 is 13 amino acids. V was shortened by 0 bases and J by 13 bases, with 13 bases between the two germline ends. The germline CDR1 and CDR2 sequences are LGHNA and YSLEER. CDR3 region: CASSQDLGETQFF. Written as DNA, the CDR3 is TGCGCCAGCAGCCAAGATCTTGGGGAGACCCAGTTCTTC.

The rearrangement joins TRBV7-2 to TRBJ2-5; D is perhaps TRBD2 (7 bases). CDR3 length: 15 amino acids. V lost 6 bases and J lost 4, with 18 bases in between. The germline gives CDR1 SGHTA, CDR2 FQGNSA. The CDR3 DNA reads as TGTGCCAGCAGTCTAACGTGGGGGGGCCTAGAGACCCAGTACTTC. Its translation is CASSLTWGGLETQYF.

There are many counts of this clonotype. The chain combines TRBV19 with TRBJ2-5, with 10 bases fitting TRBD2. The trim removed 4 bases at V and 2 bases at J, leaving 4 bases unmatched. Germline-derived CDR1 and CDR2 are LNHDA and SQIVND (reference sequence). This CDR3 contains 15 residues. CDR3 loop: CASSKVLAGQETQYF. The CDR3, as DNA: TGTGCCAGTAGTAAGGTACTAGCGGGGCAAGAGACCCAGTACTTC.

This clonotype was detected ten times or more. The chain uses TRBV5-1 and TRBJ1-2; TRBD1 is a possible D gene (6 bases). V lost 0 bases and J 6 bases, leaving 12 bases between the germline ends. The CDR3 has 14 amino acids. Germline V lookup: CDR1 SGHRS, CDR2 YFSETQ. The CDR3 loop is CASSLDPGDNGYTF. The CDR3 DNA reads as TGCGCCAGCAGCTTGGACCCAGGGGACAATGGCTACACCTTC.

This clonotype was recorded at least ten times. This chain links TRBV7-2 with TRBJ2-3, with 7 bases matching TRBD1. V gave up 1 base and J gave up 6 bases; unmatched junction bases: 7. From germline, CDR1 is SGHTA and CDR2 FQGNSA. This CDR3 is 15 amino acids long. The CDR3 loop reads CASSLVVRGTDTQYF. CDR3 nucleotides: TGTGCCAGCAGCTTAGTGGTCAGGGGGACCGATACGCAGTATTTT. The variable domain in full, completed from reference TRBV7-2 and TRBJ2-3, reads GAGVSQSPSNKVTEKGKDVELRCDPISGHTALYWYRQSLGQGLEFLIYFQGNSAPDKSGLPSDRFSAERTGGSVSTLTIQRTQQEDSAVYLCASSLVVRGTDTQYFGPGTRLTVL.

This clonotype has only a few counts. The chain uses TRBV5-6 and TRBJ2-2, with 9 bases matching TRBD1. This CDR3 contains 17 residues. Germline V gene data show CDR1 as SGHDT and CDR2 as YYEEEE. V gave up 4 bases and J gave up 4 bases; unmatched junction bases: 11. In DNA, the CDR3 is TGTGCCAGCAGCCGGACCACAGGGGGCGCGATCACCGGGGAGCTGTTTTTT. Translated, it gives CASSRTTGGAITGELFF.

There are many counts of this clonotype. The rearrangement links TRBV4-2 to TRBJ1-1; the match to TRBD1 covers 8 bases. The CDR3 loop spans 15 amino acids. The germline V gene encodes CDR1 LGHNA and CDR2 YNFKEQ. The V and J ends lost 4 bases and 3 bases, in that order; junction bases with no gene match: 7. The CDR3 protein is CASSLSQTGDTEAFF. DNA for the CDR3: TGTGCCAGCAGCCTAAGCCAGACAGGGGACACTGAAGCTTTCTTT.

In regard to this clonotype: A much more abundant neighbour one base away suggests this may be a read error. Because the CDR3 is missing its conserved closing phenylalanine or tryptophan, this is likely a read error. This chain joins TRBV7-8 and TRBJ1-4; a possible D gene is TRBD1 (5 bases). The germline V and J ends were trimmed by 4 bases and 2 bases, with 14 bases remaining between them. Germline assignment: CDR1 SGHVS and CDR2 FQNEAQ. CDR3 length: 16 amino acids. The CDR3 reads CASSWDPGSTNEKLFC. The CDR3 nucleotides are TGTGCCAGCAGCTGGGACCCGGGATCGACTAATGAAAAACTGTTTTGT.

In its sample, this clonotype was seen many times. This chain links TRBV6-2 or TRBV6-3 with TRBJ1-2, with 7 bases that match TRBD1. Germline values: CDR1 MNHEY, CDR2 SVGEGT. The trim removed 8 bases at V and 7 bases at J, leaving 10 bases unmatched. The CDR3 runs 13 residues. The CDR3 coding sequence is TGTGCCAGCTATACCGGGACAGTGAGTGGCTACACCTTC. Protein sequence: CASYTGTVSGYTF.

This clonotype was seen only a few times. The CDR3 region is CASSVAGPDSPLHF. In nucleotides, the CDR3 is TGTGCCAGCAGCGTAGCGGGGCCTGATTCACCCCTCCACTTT. The V call is TRBV9, the J call TRBJ1-6, with a possible D match to TRBD1 (5 bases). This CDR3 is 14 amino acids long. Germline V gives CDR1 SGDLS, CDR2 YYNGEE. Trimming left V 0 bases short and J 8 bases short, with 9 bases between.

The chain combines TRBV7-2 with TRBJ1-1, with D tentatively TRBD1 (5 bases). The V gene lost 5 bases and the J gene lost 6 bases, with 19 bases spanning the gap. The CDR3 is made up of 15 amino acids. In germline, CDR1 is SGHTA, CDR2 FQGNSA. This CDR3 is CASSPGWGSSAEAFF. The CDR3 DNA sequence: TGTGCCAGCAGCCCCGGGTGGGGGTCGAGTGCTGAAGCTTTCTTT. Variable domain in full (rest from reference TRBV7-2 and TRBJ1-1): GAGVSQSPSNKVTEKGKDVELRCDPISGHTALYWYRQSLGQGLEFLIYFQGNSAPDKSGLPSDRFSAERTGGSVSTLTIQRTQQEDSAVYLCASSPGWGSSAEAFFGQGTRLTVV.

The chain links TRBV10-2 to TRBJ1-2; D may be TRBD1 (5 bases). CDR1 WSHSY and CDR2 SAAADI come from the germline V gene. CDR3 length: 13 amino acids. V shed 2 bases and J shed 3 bases, with 7 bases lying between them. CDR3 nucleotide sequence: TGCGCCAGCAGTGAGGCCAGGGACTATGGCTACACCTTC. Amino acids: CASSEARDYGYTF.

This clonotype was counted many times. V and J are TRBV20-1 and TRBJ2-7, with 7 bases that match TRBD1. With V trimmed by 4 bases and J by 2 bases, 11 bases remained unmatched. This CDR3 comprises 15 residues. CDR1 DFQATT and CDR2 SNEGSKA come from the germline V gene (reference sequence). CDR3 sequence reads: CSAILLGGDPYEQYF. DNA for the CDR3: TGCAGTGCTATCCTCTTAGGGGGCGATCCCTACGAGCAGTACTTC.

This clonotype has ten or more counts. V gene TRBV10-3 combines with J gene TRBJ1-2, with D perhaps TRBD1 (5 bases). CDR1 and CDR2 (germline): ENHRY, SYGVKD. Trimming shortened V by 8 bases and J by 5 bases, and 18 bases separated the two germline ends. The CDR3 length is 14 residues. The CDR3 sequence: CAILAAGDQYGYTF. The CDR3 coding sequence is TGTGCCATCTTGGCAGCGGGGGACCAGTATGGCTACACCTTC.